Shown below are 3 T cell receptor beta chains from a single sample sequenced in a study of OX40 agonist ivuxolimab in advanced cancers. Libraries were prepared by immunoSEQ multiplex PCR; TCRdb keeps only in-frame clonotypes and omits some of them. The sample has about 30,000 clones; roughly 83% are singletons. Sequencing used CD4+ or CD8+ T cells sorted from blood, obtained in a trial of the OX40 agonist ivuxolimab. These receptors originate from an adult with an advanced solid tumor such as melanoma, head and neck, liver or kidney cancer.

A few counts support this clone. The chain couples TRBV30 to TRBJ1-5; TRBD1 is a possible D gene (6 bases). The CDR3 spans 13 residues. Germline V gives CDR1 GTSNPN, CDR2 SVGIG (reference sequence). The V end was cut by 2 bases, the J end by 6 bases, with 11 bases between. CDR3 sequence (DNA): TGTGCCTGGAGTAAAGGGGGTAGTCAGCCCCAGCATTTT. Encoded protein: CAWSKGGSQPQHF. The whole variable domain, filled in from reference TRBV30 and TRBJ1-5, reads SQTIHQWPATLVQPVGSPLSLECTVEGTSNPNLYWYRQAAGRGLQLLFYSVGIGQISSEVPQNLSASRPQDRQFILSSKKLLLSDSGFYLCAWSKGGSQPQHFGDGTRLSIL.

The gene calls are TRBV4-2 and TRBJ1-1; D ambiguous. Trimming took 3 bases from V and 2 from J, leaving 10 bases between them. Germline assignment: CDR1 LGHNA and CDR2 YNFKEQ. The CDR3 sequence is 14 residues long. As DNA, the CDR3 is TGTGCCAGCAGCCAGGCGGGCTACAACACTGAAGCTTTCTTT. Amino acid sequence: CASSQAGYNTEAFF.

V and J are TRBV7-2 and TRBJ2-1; 12 bases agree with TRBD2. Germline trimming cut 5 bases from V and 7 bases from J; bases unmatched to any gene: 6. CDR1 and CDR2 from the germline V gene are SGHTA and FQGNSA. This CDR3 region has 15 residues. The CDR3 nucleotides read TGTGCCAGCAGCCCGCTAGCGGGGGGGAAGAATGAGCAGTTCTTC. Translating gives CASSPLAGGKNEQFF.